This passage covers 8 T cell receptor beta chains from one sample sequenced in a study of blood T cell repertoires in COVID-19. Clones were sequenced by immunoSEQ multiplex PCR, and TCRdb holds only the in-frame ones, with some missing. This sample has hundreds of thousands of clones, with roughly nine tenths found just once. Input material: peripheral blood. The source is a woman between 45 and 60 years old with COVID-19, enrolled during active disease.

This sequence joins TRBV2 and TRBJ1-4; D is perhaps TRBD1 (5 bases). Germline V lookup: CDR1 SNHLY, CDR2 FYNNEI. CDR3 size: 16 residues. Trimming took off 5 bases at V and 0 bases at J, with 13 bases between the two ends. The CDR3 nucleotides read TGTGCCAGCAGTATCGACAGATTGACAACTAATGAAAAACTGTTTTTT. Encoded protein: CASSIDRLTTNEKLFF.

The CDR3 spells CASSHPVVRTEAFF. CDR3 nucleotides: TGCGCCAGCAGCCATCCGGTAGTGAGAACTGAAGCTTTCTTT. The chain combines TRBV4-1 with TRBJ1-1; D ambiguous. Germline V gene lookup returns CDR1 MGHRA and CDR2 YSYEKL. The CDR3 is 14 amino acids. V was shortened by 3 bases and J by 5 bases, with 13 bases between the two germline ends.

The chain combines TRBV5-1 with TRBJ1-6; 12 bases agree with TRBD1. J lost 8 bases, V lost 3 bases, and 3 bases had no gene match. The CDR3 totals 15 residues. The germline V gene has CDR1 SGHRS and CDR2 YFSETQ. The CDR3 DNA follows: TGCGCCAGCAGCTCCGGGACAGGGGGCGATTCACCCCTCCACTTT. The encoded protein is CASSSGTGGDSPLHF.

The CDR3 loop is CASGLGVQGSRQPQHF. CDR3 DNA sequence: TGTGCTAGTGGTTTGGGGGTCCAGGGGTCGAGGCAGCCCCAGCATTTT. The rearrangement links TRBV12-5 to TRBJ1-5; possible D gene TRBD1, 6 bases. CDR1 LGHNT and CDR2 FRNRAP come from the germline V gene. This CDR3 has 16 amino acids. Trimming took 1 base from V and 7 from J, leaving 17 bases between them.

In its sample, this clone was seen once. The chain combines TRBV5-6 with TRBJ1-2, with 7 bases fitting TRBD1. Looked up from germline, CDR1 is SGHDT and CDR2 is YYEEEE. The CDR3 covers 14 residues. The V gene end was trimmed by 2 bases and the J gene end by 7 bases; junction bases not matched to a gene: 8. Here the CDR3 DNA reads TGTGCCAGCAGCTTAGGGGACAGCAAGCTTGGCTACACCTTC. This gives the protein CASSLGDSKLGYTF.

In the case of this clone: This CDR3 is also generated by other DNA sequences in the sample. The gene calls are TRBV20-1 and TRBJ1-1, with unresolved D. Trimming removed 5 bases at V and 4 bases at J, with 5 bases between. From germline, CDR1 is DFQATT and CDR2 SNEGSKA (reference sequence). This CDR3 has 10 residues. The CDR3 region is CSARGTEAFF. For the CDR3, the DNA is TGCAGTGCTCGCGGCACTGAAGCTTTCTTT.

The genes are TRBV6-5 and TRBJ1-3; no reliable D call. The V end lost 2 bases, the J end lost 0 bases, and 11 bases lay between the germline ends. The CDR3 extends over 16 amino acids. CDR1 and CDR2 from the germline V gene are MNHEY and SVGAGI. The CDR3 sequence is CASSYGLTDSGNTIYF. In DNA, the CDR3 is TGTGCCAGCAGTTACGGGCTCACCGACTCTGGAAACACCATATATTTT.

This chain uses TRBV5-4 with TRBJ1-3, with D maybe TRBD1 (6 bases). Looked up from germline, CDR1 is SGHNT and CDR2 is YYREEE (reference sequence). With 0 bases removed from V and 0 bases from J, the gap between germline ends came to 7 bases. This CDR3 has 15 amino acids. CDR3 amino acids: CASSLGTDSGNTIYF. The CDR3 DNA is TGTGCCAGCAGCTTGGGGACAGACTCTGGAAACACCATATATTTT.